This TCR beta chain was sequenced for a study of blood T cell repertoires in COVID-19. Across the study: Sites in the United States, Italy and Spain provided acute and convalescent COVID-19 samples.

Sequenced by immunoSEQ multiplex PCR; TCRdb stores in-frame clones only, minus some. Of 250,000 to 400,000 clones in the sample, approximately 88% were seen once. V lost 5 bases to trimming and J lost 9 bases; unmatched junction nucleotides: 7. In germline, CDR1 is SNHLY, CDR2 FYNNEI. The CDR3 is 14 residues long. V gene TRBV2 combines with J gene TRBJ1-6; 7 bases fit TRBD1. This TCR was sampled from a woman aged 25 to 39 with COVID-19, enrolled during active disease. Sequences were obtained from peripheral blood. In nucleotides, the CDR3 is TGTGCCAGCAGTCGACAGGGAGAGAGTTCACCCCTCCACTTT. Amino acids: CASSRQGESSPLHF.